These T cell receptor beta chains were read from a single sample in a study of blood T cell repertoires in COVID-19. Generated by immunoSEQ multiplex PCR, the TCRdb table keeps only in-frame clones and is missing some. Of over 100,000 clones in the sample, roughly two thirds are singletons; the top ten hold approximately 2%. The specimen sequenced was peripheral blood. The receptors derive from a woman between 65 and 79 years old with acute or convalescent COVID-19. CDR3s include the opening cysteine and the closing phenylalanine or tryptophan.

v_call	j_call	cdr3_aa
TRBV5-1	TRBJ1-3	CASSLGTGVSGNTIYF
TRBV14	TRBJ1-2	CASSQSGTEANYGYTF
TRBV7-6	TRBJ1-6	CASSSGDLKKFSYNSPLHF
TRBV5-6	TRBJ2-6	CASSPGPGFGRSGANVLTF
TRBV2	TRBJ2-7	CASRVGLAASYEQYF
TRBV3-1/TRBV3-2	TRBJ2-7	CASSQERDYEQYF
TRBV3-1/TRBV3-2	TRBJ2-7	CASSQDRGESYEQYF
TRBV6-5	TRBJ2-2	CASTKGGDTGELFF
TRBV18	TRBJ1-1	CASSPRQEMNTEAFF
TRBV7-2	TRBJ1-2	CASSFQGGGYTF
TRBV2	TRBJ1-2	CASSETDRGGYTF
TRBV19	TRBJ2-1	CASSILTGGEEQFF
TRBV30	TRBJ1-1	CAWTIGGVNTEAFF
TRBV9	TRBJ1-2	CASSDSSYYGYTF
TRBV7-9	TRBJ1-2	CASSFRAQAVSYGYTF
TRBV9	TRBJ2-7	CASSLGQGSEQYF
TRBV7-3	TRBJ2-3	CASSLDGTSGLWGPQYF
TRBV6-6	TRBJ2-7	CASSPGTPTYEQYF
TRBV27	TRBJ2-7	CASSLSPSRVGEQYF
TRBV6-5	TRBJ1-2	CASEPRDRPGGGYTF
TRBV6-5	TRBJ2-1	CASSYSTLALLFF
TRBV7-9	TRBJ2-2	CASRRGQTGELFF
TRBV27	TRBJ2-7	CASSFRQGVFEQYF
TRBV6-1	TRBJ2-6	CASSEEPGSGANVLTF
TRBV6-5	TRBJ2-5	CASSYVAGLWETQYF
TRBV15	TRBJ2-3	CATSEPISGDTQYF
TRBV7-2	TRBJ1-6	CASSLAQYNSPLHF
TRBV5-4	TRBJ2-1	CASSLRTSGFYNEQFF
TRBV9	TRBJ2-3	CASSVGLADTDTQYF
TRBV11-2	TRBJ1-1	CASSLDQSRRTEAFF
TRBV6-1	TRBJ2-3	CASSVIGLAGSSTDTQYF
TRBV7-2	TRBJ1-4	CASSGFRGNEKLFF
TRBV3-1/TRBV3-2	TRBJ1-2	CASSPVQGGGLYGYTF
TRBV2	TRBJ1-6	CASRRSSTNNSPLHF
TRBV7-8	TRBJ2-6	CASSSGAGANVLTF